A selection of T cell receptor beta chains follows, all from one sample in a study of T cells in Graves' hyperthyroidism and ophthalmopathy. TCRdb re-analysed the multiplex PCR reads in MiXCR, keeping a single row per CDR3 protein. The profile shows roughly 110,000 distinct CDR3 sequences, roughly 15% of them singletons. The sequenced sample consisted of blood. The receptors shown here come from a woman in her 50s with Graves' hyperthyroidism. The CDR3 runs from the conserved cysteine through the conserved F or W. Fields, in order: V gene, D gene, clone size, J gene, CDR3 protein, CDR3 DNA. The D gene is left open where the match is weak. Part of the rows lack a size; the others show once, few, many or a class for expanded clones.

>TRBV20-1|TRBD1|many|TRBJ1-1
CSAGQALNTEAFF
TGCAGTGCAGGACAGGCTTTGAACACTGAAGCTTTCTTT
>TRBV15|.|many|TRBJ1-5
CATSKGERNQPQHF
TGTGCCACCAGCAAGGGAGAGAGGAATCAGCCCCAGCATTTT
>TRBV20-1|TRBD1|many|TRBJ2-7
CSASRQGTYEQYF
TGCAGTGCTAGTAGACAGGGGACCTACGAGCAGTACTTC
>TRBV6-2/TRBV6-3|.|many|TRBJ2-1
CASSSRLHEQFF
TGTGCCAGCAGTTCACGTCTACATGAGCAGTTCTTC
>TRBV2|TRBD2|few|TRBJ2-3
CASSETGGGTDTQYF
TGTGCCAGCAGTGAAACGGGAGGCGGCACAGATACGCAGTATTTT
>TRBV5-1|TRBD1|many|TRBJ2-3
CASSIGTGFSTDTQYF
TGCGCCAGCAGCATAGGGACAGGTTTTAGCACAGATACGCAGTATTTT
>TRBV20-1|TRBD1|many|TRBJ1-1
CSAPGQVGYVNTEAFF
TGCAGTGCTCCCGGACAGGTTGGTTACGTGAACACTGAAGCTTTCTTT
>TRBV5-1|.|many|TRBJ2-1
CASSLAGGGPNEQFF
TGCGCCAGCAGCTTGGCCGGCGGCGGCCCCAATGAGCAGTTCTTC
>TRBV20-1|.|many|TRBJ1-3
CSARASGNTIYF
TGCAGTGCTAGGGCCTCAGGAAACACCATATATTTT
>TRBV6-1|TRBD1|many|TRBJ1-1
CASRGQMNTEAFF
TGTGCCAGCAGGGGACAGATGAACACTGAAGCTTTCTTT
>TRBV20-1|.|many|TRBJ2-1
CSGREGSYNEQFF
TGCAGTGGGCGCGAAGGATCCTACAATGAGCAGTTCTTC
>TRBV19|TRBD2|many|TRBJ2-1
CASSILGLAVYNEQFF
TGTGCCAGTAGTATCTTGGGACTAGCGGTTTACAATGAGCAGTTCTTC
>TRBV4-1|.|many|TRBJ1-2
CASSQSFPYGYTF
TGCGCCAGCAGCCAATCGTTCCCCTATGGCTACACCTTC
>TRBV12-3/TRBV12-4|.|many|TRBJ1-4
CASSFPSRGLAGEKLFF
TGTGCCAGCAGTTTCCCCTCAAGGGGACTGGCGGGCGAAAAACTGTTTTTT
>TRBV18|.|many|TRBJ2-1
CASSPGKGDEQFF
TGTGCCAGCTCACCAGGGAAGGGCGATGAGCAGTTCTTC
>TRBV5-1|.|many|TRBJ1-6
CASSFGQYNSPLHF
TGCGCCAGCAGCTTTGGGCAGTATAATTCACCCCTCCACTTT
>TRBV5-1|.|.|TRBJ2-3
CASSLTWGDTQYF
TGCGCCAGCAGCTTGACCTGGGGGGATACGCAGTATTTT
>TRBV19|.|many|TRBJ1-5
CASRGEGNQPQHF
TGTGCCAGTAGGGGAGAGGGCAATCAGCCCCAGCATTTT
>TRBV7-9|.|many|TRBJ1-1
CASSPPRPNTEAFF
TGTGCCAGCAGCCCTCCCCGTCCGAACACTGAAGCTTTCTTT
>TRBV11-2|TRBD2|.|TRBJ2-5
CASSILAGGFGETQYF
TGTGCCAGCAGCATCCTAGCGGGAGGGTTTGGCGAGACCCAGTACTTC
>TRBV7-9|TRBD1|many|TRBJ2-7
CASSPYRRDRGSGEQYF
TGTGCCAGCAGTCCGTACCGCCGGGACAGGGGATCGGGAGAGCAGTACTTC
>TRBV3-1|.|many|TRBJ1-2
CASSPGLNYGYTF
TGTGCCAGCAGCCCGGGACTTAACTATGGCTACACCTTC
>TRBV12-3/TRBV12-4|TRBD2|many|TRBJ2-1
CASSLALAGWVDEQFF
TGTGCCAGCAGTTTAGCGCTAGCGGGATGGGTGGATGAGCAGTTCTTC
>TRBV19|TRBD1|many|TRBJ1-2
CASRTEQGRGNGYTF
TGTGCCAGTAGGACCGAACAGGGGCGGGGGAATGGCTACACCTTC
>TRBV13|TRBD1|.|TRBJ1-1
CASSPYTGTGGPWLAFF
TGTGCCAGCAGTCCTTATACCGGGACAGGAGGCCCCTGGTTAGCTTTCTTT
>TRBV4-1|TRBD2|many|TRBJ2-1
CASSLTSGGPWGQFF
TGCGCCAGCAGTCTCACTAGCGGGGGTCCTTGGGGGCAGTTCTTC
>TRBV28|.|many|TRBJ2-5
CASSPGEETQYF
TGTGCCAGCAGTCCAGGGGAAGAGACCCAGTACTTC
>TRBV7-8|.|many|TRBJ1-2
CASSLARVLQDGYTF
TGTGCCAGCAGCTTAGCCCGGGTCCTCCAGGATGGCTACACCTTC
>TRBV18|.|many|TRBJ2-6
CASSPSGSSGANVLTF
TGTGCCAGCTCACCGTCGGGGTCTTCTGGGGCCAACGTCCTGACTTTC
>TRBV28|.|.|TRBJ2-3
CASSSPSAITDTQYF
TGTGCCAGCAGTTCCCCTAGCGCGATCACAGATACGCAGTATTTT
>TRBV6-1|.|many|TRBJ1-6
CASSESLSPLHF
TGTGCCAGCAGTGAATCCCTCTCACCCCTCCACTTT
>TRBV20-1|TRBD2|.|TRBJ2-3
CSALLPGLADPQYTQYF
TGCAGTGCTCTACTCCCGGGACTAGCGGACCCACAATATACGCAGTATTTT
>TRBV28|TRBD1|.|TRBJ2-1
CASSLNPGQTYNEQFF
TGTGCCAGCAGTCTGAACCCGGGACAGACCTACAATGAGCAGTTCTTC
>TRBV19|.|many|TRBJ2-7
CASSATAFSYEQYF
TGTGCCAGTAGTGCGACAGCCTTTTCCTACGAGCAGTACTTC
>TRBV7-2|.|many|TRBJ2-1
CASSLHQEDEQFF
TGTGCCAGCAGCCTCCACCAGGAGGATGAGCAGTTCTTC
>TRBV12-3/TRBV12-4|TRBD2|many|TRBJ2-1
CASKPDGRGAYNEQFF
TGTGCCAGCAAACCCGACGGGAGGGGCGCCTACAATGAGCAGTTCTTC
>TRBV20-1|TRBD2|many|TRBJ2-3
CSAIAGVTDTQYF
TGCAGTGCGATAGCGGGAGTCACAGATACGCAGTATTTT
>TRBV5-1|.|many|TRBJ2-5
CASSLRTGGAETQYF
TGCGCCAGCAGCTTGCGTACCGGGGGCGCAGAGACCCAGTACTTC
>TRBV6-1|TRBD2|many|TRBJ2-1
CASSTGTSVYNEQFF
TGTGCCAGCAGTACAGGGACTAGCGTATACAATGAGCAGTTCTTC
>TRBV30|.|.|TRBJ1-4
CAWSVRWGTEKLFF
TGTGCCTGGAGTGTACGGTGGGGTACGGAAAAACTGTTTTTT
>TRBV12-3/TRBV12-4|.|many|TRBJ1-2
CASSSRVTGGYTF
TGTGCCAGCAGTTCCAGGGTTACCGGGGGCTACACCTTC
>TRBV20-1|TRBD2|many|TRBJ2-1
CSASSSGIFYNEQFF
TGCAGTGCTAGCTCCAGCGGGATTTTCTACAATGAGCAGTTCTTC
>TRBV2|TRBD1|few|TRBJ2-2
CASKTGLNTGELFF
TGTGCCAGCAAGACAGGGTTGAACACCGGGGAGCTGTTTTTT
>TRBV30|.|many|TRBJ2-3
CASTTTASTDTQYF
TGTGCCTCGACGACGACTGCTAGCACAGATACGCAGTATTTT
>TRBV20-1|.|many|TRBJ1-6
CSARVGAYNSPLHF
TGCAGTGCTAGAGTAGGGGCCTATAATTCACCCCTCCACTTT